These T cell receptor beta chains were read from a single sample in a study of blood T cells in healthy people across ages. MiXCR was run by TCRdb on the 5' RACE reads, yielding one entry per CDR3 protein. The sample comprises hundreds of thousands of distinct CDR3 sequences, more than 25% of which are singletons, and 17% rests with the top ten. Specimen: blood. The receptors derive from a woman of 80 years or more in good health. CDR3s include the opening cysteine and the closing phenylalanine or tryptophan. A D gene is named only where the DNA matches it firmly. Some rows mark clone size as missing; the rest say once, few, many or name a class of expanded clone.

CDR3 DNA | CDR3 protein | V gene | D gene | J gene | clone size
TGTGCCAGCAGCTCTCATCAGGGGAAATACAATGAGCAGTTCTTC | CASSSHQGKYNEQFF | TRBV7-2 | . | TRBJ2-1 | many
TGTGCCTGGAGTGTATCCAGGACTAGCGGGGGGGCCACAGATACGCAGTATTTT | CAWSVSRTSGGATDTQYF | TRBV30 | TRBD2 | TRBJ2-3 | .
TGTGCCAGCAGTTCCCCGGCTAACTATGGCTACACCTTC | CASSSPANYGYTF | TRBV12-3/TRBV12-4 | . | TRBJ1-2 | many
TGTGCCAGCAGCTCGGGGGGTAGGGAGGCCAATGAGCAGTTCTTC | CASSSGGREANEQFF | TRBV7-2 | TRBD2 | TRBJ2-1 | many
TGTGCCAGCAGTTACTCGGTACTAGCGGGGGACACAGATACGCAGTATTTT | CASSYSVLAGDTDTQYF | TRBV6-2/TRBV6-3 | TRBD2 | TRBJ2-3 | .
TGTGCCAGCACCTCGACTAGCGGGGTAATTACCGGGGAGCTGTTTTTT | CASTSTSGVITGELFF | TRBV12-3/TRBV12-4 | TRBD2 | TRBJ2-2 | .
TGTGCCAGCCTGGACAGGGGGCGGAACTATGGCTACACCTTC | CASLDRGRNYGYTF | TRBV19 | TRBD1 | TRBJ1-2 | .
TGCAGTGCTAGCACTAGCGGGGGCCTCAGCTCCTACAATGAGCAGTTCTTC | CSASTSGGLSSYNEQFF | TRBV20-1 | TRBD2 | TRBJ2-1 | many
TGTGCCAGCAGCTTAGAGGCAGGGGGCTATAGCAATCAGCCCCAGCATTTT | CASSLEAGGYSNQPQHF | TRBV7-2 | TRBD1 | TRBJ1-5 | once
TGTGCCAGCAGCTTGAGGCGACTAGCTGGGTACGAGCAGTACTTC | CASSLRRLAGYEQYF | TRBV5-6 | TRBD2 | TRBJ2-7 | many
TGCGCCAGCAGCCAAGAGCATCAGTACCGGAACACTGTAGCTTTCTTT | CASSQEHQYRNTVAFF | TRBV4-3 | . | TRBJ1-1 | .
TGTGCCAGCAGCTTAGGCGGGACTAGCGAGGGTCGGGGCCCAGATACGCAGTATTTT | CASSLGGTSEGRGPDTQYF | TRBV13 | TRBD2 | TRBJ2-3 | few
TGTGCCAGCAGCTTAGACAGCCCGGGTGAAAAACTGTTTTTT | CASSLDSPGEKLFF | TRBV7-2 | . | TRBJ1-4 | .
TGTGCCAGCAGCCTGGGGGCTAGCGGGGGGGAAACCTACAATGAGCAGTTCTTC | CASSLGASGGETYNEQFF | TRBV11-3 | TRBD2 | TRBJ2-1 | .
TGTGCCAGCAGCTTAGGGGGTGGCAGGGGCCAAGAGACCCAGTACTTC | CASSLGGGRGQETQYF | TRBV11-2 | . | TRBJ2-5 | .
TGTGCCAGAGGCCCTCAGGGATTTAACACTGAAGCTTTCTTT | CARGPQGFNTEAFF | TRBV2 | . | TRBJ1-1 | .
TGCAGCGGTGCGGACAGGTCAAACACCGGGGAGCTGTTTTTT | CSGADRSNTGELFF | TRBV29-1 | TRBD1 | TRBJ2-2 | few
TGTGCCAGCTCACCTTCCGTGGTGACAGGGGGCATTCACGGTGGCTACACCTTC | CASSPSVVTGGIHGGYTF | TRBV18 | TRBD1 | TRBJ1-2 | few
TGTGCCAGCAGCTTGGGAGCAGGGGGCGGCTACGAGCAGTACTTC | CASSLGAGGGYEQYF | TRBV5-6 | TRBD1 | TRBJ2-7 | many
TGTGCCAGCAGCTTAGGACGGGAGGGTTGCACCTTC | CASSLGREGCTF | TRBV7-4 | . | TRBJ1-2 | many
TGTGCCACACGGGGGACTAACGGGACTCAAGAGACCCGGTACTTC | CATRGTNGTQETRYF | TRBV12-3/TRBV12-4 | TRBD2 | TRBJ2-5 | .
TGTGCCAGCAGCCCCAAGGACGGGAAAAGGCATGAAAAACTGTTTTTT | CASSPKDGKRHEKLFF | TRBV11-2 | . | TRBJ1-4 | .
TGTGCCAGCAGGAGGATTTCAGGGGACACTGAAGCTTTCTTT | CASRRISGDTEAFF | TRBV6-2/TRBV6-3 | . | TRBJ1-1 | few
TGCGCCAGCAGTGAGTCTGGCAAGTCTAGCACAGATACGCAGTATTTT | CASSESGKSSTDTQYF | TRBV10-1 | . | TRBJ2-3 | .
TGCAGTGCTAGTTCTCAACCCAGGGGCGAGCAGTACTTC | CSASSQPRGEQYF | TRBV20-1 | . | TRBJ2-7 | many
TGTGCCAGCACCCTACGTGGACGGGGGACAGGGGTTGGAGATACGCAGTATTTT | CASTLRGRGTGVGDTQYF | TRBV27 | TRBD1 | TRBJ2-3 | many
TGTGCCAGTAGTACGACAGGGAGCAATCAGCCCCAGCATTTT | CASSTTGSNQPQHF | TRBV19 | TRBD1 | TRBJ1-5 | .
TGCAGCGCCGGGCGAGGAAACAATGAGCAGTTCTTC | CSAGRGNNEQFF | TRBV29-1 | . | TRBJ2-1 | many
TGTGCCAGCAGTTACTCGTACAGGGTAGTCACCGGGGAGCTGTTTTTT | CASSYSYRVVTGELFF | TRBV6-5 | . | TRBJ2-2 | few
TGTGCCAGCAGCCCGATGACTAGTTACAATGAGCAGTTCTTC | CASSPMTSYNEQFF | TRBV13 | . | TRBJ2-1 | .
TGTGCCAGCAGCTTAATTTCCGGGACCGCAAACTATGGCTACACCTTC | CASSLISGTANYGYTF | TRBV7-8 | . | TRBJ1-2 | few
TGCAGTGCTAGATTTCCCGGGACATCGAACACCGGGGAGCTGTTTTTT | CSARFPGTSNTGELFF | TRBV20-1 | . | TRBJ2-2 | few
TGCGCCAGCAGCTTGGTGGCACTACCGGGCACAGATACGCAGTATTTT | CASSLVALPGTDTQYF | TRBV5-1 | . | TRBJ2-3 | many
TGTGCCAGCAGTTACGGAACAGGGGCCTACGAGCAGTACTTC | CASSYGTGAYEQYF | TRBV7-2 | TRBD1 | TRBJ2-7 | many
TGCGCCAGCAGCCAGTCCTTATCGGGCTACGAGCAGTACTTC | CASSQSLSGYEQYF | TRBV10-1 | . | TRBJ2-7 | many
TGTGCCAGCAGCACACTCTCCCAGCTGACAGATCCCCCGCAGTACTTC | CASSTLSQLTDPPQYF | TRBV7-2 | . | TRBJ2-5 | many
TGTGCCAGCTCACCACAGGGGGAGGTGAACACTGAAGCTTTCTTT | CASSPQGEVNTEAFF | TRBV18 | . | TRBJ1-1 | few
TGTGCCAGCAGTTACGAGGCAGATACGCAGTATTTT | CASSYEADTQYF | TRBV6-6 | . | TRBJ2-3 | .
TGTGCCAGCAGGTCGGGACTACATTACAATGAGCAGTTCTTC | CASRSGLHYNEQFF | TRBV27 | TRBD2 | TRBJ2-1 | .
TGTGCCAGCAGCGCGTCCGGGTACAATGAGCAGTTCTTC | CASSASGYNEQFF | TRBV9 | . | TRBJ2-1 | many
TGTGCCTGGAGGACGTGGGGTGGAGAGACCCAGTACTTC | CAWRTWGGETQYF | TRBV30 | . | TRBJ2-5 | .
TGTGCCAGCAGTGAAGCGCATGGGCTAGCGGGGACAGATACGCAGTATTTT | CASSEAHGLAGTDTQYF | TRBV2 | TRBD2 | TRBJ2-3 | few
TGTGCCAGCAGCCAGCCGGGACAGGGGGGGGGAGAGGCCCAGTACTTC | CASSQPGQGGGEAQYF | TRBV5-5 | TRBD1 | TRBJ2-5 | .
TGTGCCAGCAGCTTAGGTTGGGGAAACAATGAGCAGTTCTTC | CASSLGWGNNEQFF | TRBV7-2 | . | TRBJ2-1 | many
TGTGCCAGCAGCTTGACTACTGCCTACGAGCAGTACTTC | CASSLTTAYEQYF | TRBV7-2 | . | TRBJ2-7 | many
TGTGCCAGCAGCGCACCGGGACTAGCGGGGCGGGAGACCCAGTACTTC | CASSAPGLAGRETQYF | TRBV7-2 | TRBD2 | TRBJ2-5 | many
TGCGCCAGCAGTGGGGTGCACCCCGGGGCAGATACGCAGTATTTT | CASSGVHPGADTQYF | TRBV10-1 | . | TRBJ2-3 | .
TGCAGTGCTAGAGACGGACCGGCAGCGGATGAGCAGTTCTTC | CSARDGPAADEQFF | TRBV20-1 | . | TRBJ2-1 | once
TGTGCCACCAGCAGAGATGGGTTCGGGGGGGCTCCCAATGAGCAGTTCTTC | CATSRDGFGGAPNEQFF | TRBV15 | TRBD2 | TRBJ2-1 | few
TGTGCCAGCTCTCGAAGTAGAGGGCCCCACGAGCAGTACTTC | CASSRSRGPHEQYF | TRBV18 | . | TRBJ2-7 | .
TGCGCCAGCAGCAATGGGGGGTCTGGAAACACCATATATTTT | CASSNGGSGNTIYF | TRBV5-1 | . | TRBJ1-3 | few
TGCGCCAGCAGCCAAGATTGGGACAGGGGCAATCAGCCCCAGCATTTT | CASSQDWDRGNQPQHF | TRBV4-3 | TRBD1 | TRBJ1-5 | few
TGCGCCAGCAGCTCTGGTGGGAGTGACTATGAGCAGTTCTTC | CASSSGGSDYEQFF | TRBV5-1 | . | TRBJ2-1 | .
TGCAGTGCTACCCGACCGACAGGGGGCCTAAATTCACCCCTCCACTTT | CSATRPTGGLNSPLHF | TRBV20-1 | TRBD1 | TRBJ1-6 | many